Listed here is a single T cell receptor beta chain. The junction and the germline gene differ at one end; a read error may be behind it. These data come from a study of blood T cell repertoires in COVID-19. Study-level background: Whether acute or convalescent, the COVID-19 samples came from the United States, Italy and Spain. T cells, B-cell-depleted T cells, or PBMCs supplied cDNA or gDNA.

Study processing details: Amplification of reference gene primers was used by the study to estimate nucleated cell counts. TCRdb's table, derived via immunoSEQ multiplex PCR, lists solely in-frame clones and lacks some. V and J calls and clone size come straight from that table; D and trimming were deduced from the DNA. The sample comprises about 42,000 clones, roughly 86% of which are singletons, and 55% to 60% rests with the top ten. This sequence originates from a man between 65 and 85 years old with acute or convalescent COVID-19. The sample comprised peripheral blood.

Here the CDR3 DNA reads TGTGCCAGCAGCCAAGACTCCCACAATGAGCAGTTCTTC. Protein sequence: CASSQDSHNEQFF. The genes are TRBV11-2 and TRBJ2-1; no reliable D call. CDR1 is SGHAT, CDR2 FQNNGV, per germline. The CDR3 sequence is 13 residues long.